This T cell receptor beta chain comes out of a study of T cell responses to AZD1222 COVID-19 vaccine. Study-level points and caveats: When two AZD1222 doses had been given, Spike-specific TCR breadth and depth rose.

Notes on this clone: Its antigen is not known.

Per germline, CDR1 MNHEY and CDR2 SVGAGI. The CDR3 is made up of 13 amino acids. Trimming stripped 6 bases from V and 8 bases from J, with 16 bases between. Only in-frame clones appear in the TCRdb table, and some are missing; sequencing was by immunoSEQ multiplex PCR. The sample lists around 170,000 clones, 75% to 95% seen once, with 4.4% in the top ten. This rearrangement joins TRBV6-5 to TRBJ1-1; D is ambiguous. This clonotype was obtained from an adult in good health. This material consisted of peripheral blood, taken on day 0 of AZD1222 vaccination. CDR3 in DNA: TGTGCCAGCAGCTACGAGTCAGGTACCGAAGCTTTCTTT. It encodes CASSYESGTEAFF.